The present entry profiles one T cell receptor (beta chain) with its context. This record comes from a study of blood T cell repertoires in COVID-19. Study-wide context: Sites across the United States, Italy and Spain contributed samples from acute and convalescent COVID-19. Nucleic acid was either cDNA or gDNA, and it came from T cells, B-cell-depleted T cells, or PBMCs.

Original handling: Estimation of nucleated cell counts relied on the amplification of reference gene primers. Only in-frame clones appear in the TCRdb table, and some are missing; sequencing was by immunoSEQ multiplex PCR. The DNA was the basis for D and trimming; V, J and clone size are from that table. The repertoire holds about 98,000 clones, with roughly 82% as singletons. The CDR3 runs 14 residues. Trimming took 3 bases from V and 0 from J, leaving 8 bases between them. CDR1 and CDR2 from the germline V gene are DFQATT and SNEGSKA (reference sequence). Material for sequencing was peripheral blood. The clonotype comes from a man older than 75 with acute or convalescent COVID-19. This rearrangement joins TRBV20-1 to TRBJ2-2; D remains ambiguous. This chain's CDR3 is CSASFRPNTGELFF. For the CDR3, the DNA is TGCAGTGCTAGTTTCAGGCCGAACACCGGGGAGCTGTTTTTT.